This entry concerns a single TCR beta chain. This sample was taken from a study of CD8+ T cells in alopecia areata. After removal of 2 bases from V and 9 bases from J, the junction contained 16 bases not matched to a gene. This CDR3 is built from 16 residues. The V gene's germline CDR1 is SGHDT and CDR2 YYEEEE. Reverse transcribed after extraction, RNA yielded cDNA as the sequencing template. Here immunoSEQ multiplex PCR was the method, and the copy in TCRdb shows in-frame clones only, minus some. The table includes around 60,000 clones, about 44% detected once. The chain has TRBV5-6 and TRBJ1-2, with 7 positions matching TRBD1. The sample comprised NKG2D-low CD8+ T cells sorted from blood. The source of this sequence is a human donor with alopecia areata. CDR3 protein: CASSFPPDRELSRYTF. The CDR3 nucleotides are TGTGCCAGCAGCTTTCCACCTGACAGGGAACTTAGTCGCTACACCTTC.